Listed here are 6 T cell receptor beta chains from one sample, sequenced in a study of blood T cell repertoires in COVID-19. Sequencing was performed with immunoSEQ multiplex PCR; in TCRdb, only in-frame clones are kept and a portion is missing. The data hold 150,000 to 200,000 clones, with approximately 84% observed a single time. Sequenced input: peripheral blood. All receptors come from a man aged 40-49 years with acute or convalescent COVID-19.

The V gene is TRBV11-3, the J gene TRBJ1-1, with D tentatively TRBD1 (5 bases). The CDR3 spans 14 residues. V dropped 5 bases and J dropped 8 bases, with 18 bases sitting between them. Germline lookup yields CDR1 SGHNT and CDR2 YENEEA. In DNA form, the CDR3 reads TGTGCCAGCAGCCCCGGGGGGGTCTCCGTCGAAGCTTTCTTT. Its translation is CASSPGGVSVEAFF.

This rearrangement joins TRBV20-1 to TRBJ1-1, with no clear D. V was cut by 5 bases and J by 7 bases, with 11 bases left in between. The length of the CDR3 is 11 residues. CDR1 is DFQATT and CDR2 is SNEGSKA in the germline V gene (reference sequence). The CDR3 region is CSAGITVEAFF. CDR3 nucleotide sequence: TGCAGTGCTGGAATAACAGTTGAAGCTTTCTTT.

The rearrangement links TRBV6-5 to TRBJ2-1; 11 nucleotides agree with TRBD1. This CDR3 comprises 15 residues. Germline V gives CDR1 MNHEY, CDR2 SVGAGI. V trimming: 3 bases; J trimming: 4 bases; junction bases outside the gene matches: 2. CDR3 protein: CASSYGTGGYNEQFF. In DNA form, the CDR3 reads TGTGCCAGCAGTTATGGGACAGGGGGATACAATGAGCAGTTCTTC.

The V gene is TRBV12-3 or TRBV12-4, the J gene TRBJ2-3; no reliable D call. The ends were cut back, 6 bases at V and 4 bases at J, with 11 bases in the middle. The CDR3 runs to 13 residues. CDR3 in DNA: TGTGCCAGCAGGCGTTCCGTTGCAGATACGCAGTATTTT. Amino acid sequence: CASRRSVADTQYF.

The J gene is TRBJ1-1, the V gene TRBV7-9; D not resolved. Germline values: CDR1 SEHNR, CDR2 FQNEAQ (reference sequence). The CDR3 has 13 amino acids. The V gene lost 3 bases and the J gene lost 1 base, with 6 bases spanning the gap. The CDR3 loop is CASSFPGNTEAFF. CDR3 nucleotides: TGTGCCAGCAGCTTTCCGGGGAACACTGAAGCTTTCTTT.

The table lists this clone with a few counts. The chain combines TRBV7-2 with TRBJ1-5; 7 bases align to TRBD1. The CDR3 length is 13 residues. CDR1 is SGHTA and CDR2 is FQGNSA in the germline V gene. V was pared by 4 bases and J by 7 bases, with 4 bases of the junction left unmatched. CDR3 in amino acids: CASSSQGQQPQHF. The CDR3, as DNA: TGTGCCAGCAGCTCCCAGGGACAGCAGCCCCAGCATTTT.